The sequence of this T cell receptor beta chain was determined in a study of blood T cell repertoires in COVID-19. There are 16 residues in the CDR3. The germline gives CDR1 MRHNA, CDR2 SNTAGT. Losses at the gene ends were 5 bases for V and 11 bases for J; bases not matched to a gene: 18. TCRdb's table, derived via immunoSEQ multiplex PCR, lists solely in-frame clones and lacks some. The repertoire has around 97,000 clones, around 92% of them found once; the top ten carry 3.5%. This TCR was recovered from a woman aged 60 to 75 with acute or convalescent COVID-19. The chain is built from TRBV6-4 and TRBJ2-1, with 7 bases fitting TRBD1. The sequenced sample was peripheral blood. This CDR3 is CASSTTFRQGSGKQFF. CDR3 coding DNA: TGTGCCAGCAGTACAACCTTTCGACAGGGCTCTGGTAAGCAGTTCTTC.